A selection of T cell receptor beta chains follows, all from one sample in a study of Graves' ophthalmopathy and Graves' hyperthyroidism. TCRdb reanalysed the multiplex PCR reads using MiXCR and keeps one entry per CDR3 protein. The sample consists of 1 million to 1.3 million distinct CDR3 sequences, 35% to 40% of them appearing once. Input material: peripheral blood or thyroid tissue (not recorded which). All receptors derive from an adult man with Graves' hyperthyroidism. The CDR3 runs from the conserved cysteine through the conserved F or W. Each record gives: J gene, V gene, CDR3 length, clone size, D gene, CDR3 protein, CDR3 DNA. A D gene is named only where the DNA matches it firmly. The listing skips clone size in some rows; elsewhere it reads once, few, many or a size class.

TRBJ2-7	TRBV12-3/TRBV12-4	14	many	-	CASSDRDNSYEQYF	TGTGCCAGCAGTGACCGGGACAACTCCTACGAGCAGTACTTC
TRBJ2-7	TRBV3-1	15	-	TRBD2	CASSFITSGSYEQYF	TGTGCCAGCAGCTTTATTACTAGCGGGTCCTACGAGCAGTACTTC
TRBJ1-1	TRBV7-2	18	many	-	CASSLVRTRDNLNTEAFF	TGTGCCAGCAGCTTAGTGAGAACCCGGGACAACTTGAACACTGAAGCTTTCTTT
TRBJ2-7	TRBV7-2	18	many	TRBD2	CASSFPRGVSGRTYEQYF	TGTGCCAGCAGCTTCCCGAGGGGGGTTAGCGGGAGGACCTACGAGCAGTACTTC
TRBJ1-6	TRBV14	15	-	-	CASSTGQHYNSPLHF	TGTGCCAGCTCAACGGGACAACACTATAATTCACCCCTCCACTTT
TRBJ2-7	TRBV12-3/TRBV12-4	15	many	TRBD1	CASTNIRTGGSEQYF	TGTGCCAGCACCAACATTAGGACAGGGGGGTCCGAGCAGTACTTC
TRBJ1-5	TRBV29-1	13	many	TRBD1	CSVADRGMGPQHF	TGCAGCGTTGCGGACAGGGGTATGGGGCCCCAGCATTTT
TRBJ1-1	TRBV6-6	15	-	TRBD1	CASNHGGQSNTEAFF	TGCGCCAGCAACCACGGGGGACAGTCGAACACTGAAGCTTTCTTT
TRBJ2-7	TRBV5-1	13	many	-	CASSKDRDYEQYF	TGCGCCAGCAGCAAGGACAGAGACTACGAGCAGTACTTC
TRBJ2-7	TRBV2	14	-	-	CASNGRWGNDEQYF	TGTGCCAGCAACGGAAGGTGGGGTAACGACGAGCAGTACTTC
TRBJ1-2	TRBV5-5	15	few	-	CASSRDRDVFYGYTF	TGTGCCAGCAGCCGAGATCGGGATGTGTTCTATGGCTACACCTTC
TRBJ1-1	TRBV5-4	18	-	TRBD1	CASSQPRRTGHNVAEAFF	TGTGCCAGCAGTCAGCCCCGAAGGACAGGCCATAACGTGGCTGAAGCTTTCTTT
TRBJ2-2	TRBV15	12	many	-	CATSTNTGELFF	TGTGCCACCAGCACGAACACCGGGGAGCTGTTTTTT
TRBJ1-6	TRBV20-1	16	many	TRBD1	CSASDRGSSYNSPLHF	TGCAGTGCTAGCGACAGGGGCAGCTCCTATAATTCACCCCTCCACTTT
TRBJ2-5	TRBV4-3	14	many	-	CASSQGSYQETQYF	TGCGCCAGCAGCCAAGGTTCCTACCAAGAGACCCAGTACTTC
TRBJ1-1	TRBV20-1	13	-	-	CSAAGGLDTEAFF	TGCAGTGCAGCCGGGGGGTTGGACACTGAAGCTTTCTTT
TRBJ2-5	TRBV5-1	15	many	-	CASSGGGRIGETQYF	TGCGCCAGCAGCGGGGGGGGCAGGATCGGAGAGACCCAGTACTTC
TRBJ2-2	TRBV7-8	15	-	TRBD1	CASSVVTGRTGELFF	TGTGCCAGCAGCGTCGTGACAGGGCGGACCGGGGAGCTGTTTTTT
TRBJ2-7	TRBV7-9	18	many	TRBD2	CASTTSVIGTSESYEQYF	TGTGCCAGCACCACCTCCGTTATAGGGACTAGCGAATCCTACGAGCAGTACTTC
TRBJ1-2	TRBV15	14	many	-	CATSRRGLGYGYTF	TGTGCCACCAGCAGACGGGGACTTGGCTATGGCTACACCTTC
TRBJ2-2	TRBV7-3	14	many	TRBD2	CASMFLAGAGELFF	TGTGCCAGCATGTTTTTAGCGGGAGCCGGGGAGCTGTTTTTT
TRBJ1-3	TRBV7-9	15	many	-	CASSSRRNSGNTIYF	TGTGCCAGCAGCTCACGACGTAACTCTGGAAACACCATATATTTT
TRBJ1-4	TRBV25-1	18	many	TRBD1	CASSAMPGQLTTNEKLFF	TGTGCCAGCAGTGCGATGCCGGGACAGCTAACAACTAATGAAAAACTGTTTTTT
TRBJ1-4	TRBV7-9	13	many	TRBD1	CASSLEGGGDLFF	TGTGCCAGCAGCTTAGAAGGGGGCGGGGATCTGTTTTTT
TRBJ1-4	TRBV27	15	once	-	CAAGWVGATNEKLFF	TGTGCCGCGGGCTGGGTTGGAGCAACTAATGAAAAACTGTTTTTT
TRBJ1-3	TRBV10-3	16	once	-	CASRGTTSFSGNTIYF	TGTGCCAGCAGAGGGACAACTTCATTCTCTGGAAACACCATATATTTT
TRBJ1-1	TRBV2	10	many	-	CASSETEAFF	TGTGCCAGCAGTGAGACTGAAGCTTTCTTT
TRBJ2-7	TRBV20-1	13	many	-	CSAGALGRYEQYF	TGCAGTGCTGGAGCACTGGGACGATACGAGCAGTACTTC
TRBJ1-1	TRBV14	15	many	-	CASSQDGFMNTEAFF	TGTGCCAGCAGCCAAGACGGGTTCATGAACACTGAAGCTTTCTTT
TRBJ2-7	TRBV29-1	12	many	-	CSVGSPPREQYF	TGCAGCGTTGGTTCTCCTCCCCGGGAGCAGTACTTC
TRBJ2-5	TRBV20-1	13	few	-	CSAFQGFQETQYF	TGCAGTGCTTTCCAGGGTTTCCAAGAGACCCAGTACTTC
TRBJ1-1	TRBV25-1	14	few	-	CASSEYRADTEAFF	TGTGCCAGCAGTGAATATCGGGCCGACACTGAAGCTTTCTTT
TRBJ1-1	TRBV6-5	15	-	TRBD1	CASSGEQGAFAEAFF	TGTGCCAGCAGTGGAGAACAGGGGGCGTTTGCTGAAGCTTTCTTT
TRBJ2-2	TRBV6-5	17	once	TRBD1	CASITSLGQGRTGELFF	TGTGCCAGCATTACATCTCTGGGACAGGGAAGGACCGGGGAGCTGTTTTTT
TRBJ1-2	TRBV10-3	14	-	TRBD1	CAIRRDRGTGGYTF	TGTGCCATCAGACGGGACAGGGGCACGGGCGGCTACACCTTC
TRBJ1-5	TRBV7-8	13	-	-	CASSLGSGIYEHF	TGTGCCAGCAGTTTAGGTAGCGGGATCTACGAGCATTTT
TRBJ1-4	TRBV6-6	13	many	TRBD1	CASSPRQGEKLFF	TGTGCCAGCAGTCCACGACAGGGGGAAAAACTGTTTTTT
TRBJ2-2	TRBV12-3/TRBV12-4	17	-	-	CASSRTIGSLYTGELFF	TGTGCCAGCAGTCGGACTATCGGGAGTTTGTACACCGGGGAGCTGTTTTTT
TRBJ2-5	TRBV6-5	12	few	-	CASKRAQETQYF	TGTGCCAGCAAACGGGCGCAAGAGACCCAGTACTTC
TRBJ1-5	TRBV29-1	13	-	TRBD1	CSVSTGPNQPQHF	TGCAGTGTCTCGACAGGGCCCAATCAGCCCCAGCATTTT
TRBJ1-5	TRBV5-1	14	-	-	CASSLENSNQPQHF	TGCGCCAGCAGCCTAGAGAATAGCAATCAGCCCCAGCATTTT
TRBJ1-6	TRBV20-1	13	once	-	CSASIGSGSPLHF	TGCAGTGCTAGTATAGGTTCTGGTTCACCCCTCCACTTT
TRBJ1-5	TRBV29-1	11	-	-	CSVRRIETQHF	TGCAGCGTCAGGAGGATTGAGACCCAGCATTTT
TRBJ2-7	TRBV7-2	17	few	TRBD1	CASSLGFGTGSSYEQYF	TGTGCCAGCAGCTTAGGTTTTGGGACAGGGTCGTCCTACGAGCAGTACTTC
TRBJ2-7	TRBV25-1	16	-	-	CASSSGTLLAVGEQYF	TGTGCCAGCAGTTCGGGGACACTTCTTGCAGTTGGCGAGCAGTACTTC
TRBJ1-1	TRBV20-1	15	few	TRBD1	CSAKNQGGGNTEAFF	TGCAGTGCTAAAAATCAGGGGGGCGGTAACACTGAAGCTTTCTTT
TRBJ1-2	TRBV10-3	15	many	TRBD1	CAISEGQAVSYGYTF	TGTGCCATCAGTGAGGGACAGGCCGTCAGCTATGGCTACACCTTC
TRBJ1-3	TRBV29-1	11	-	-	CSAGTANTIYF	TGCAGCGCCGGGACGGCGAACACCATATATTTT
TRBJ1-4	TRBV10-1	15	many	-	CASSESRDGAEKLFF	TGCGCCAGCAGTGAGAGCAGGGATGGAGCGGAAAAACTGTTTTTT
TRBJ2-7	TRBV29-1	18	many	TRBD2	CSVGEGRLAGAGSYEQYF	TGCAGCGTTGGGGAGGGGAGGCTAGCGGGGGCCGGATCCTACGAGCAGTACTTC
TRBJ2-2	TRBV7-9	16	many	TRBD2	CASSSDPSGNTGELFF	TGTGCCAGCAGCTCAGACCCTAGCGGGAACACCGGGGAGCTGTTTTTT
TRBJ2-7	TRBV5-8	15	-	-	CASSLSAASSYEQYF	TGTGCCAGCAGCTTGTCCGCAGCCAGCTCCTACGAGCAGTACTTC
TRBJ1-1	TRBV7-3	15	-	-	CASSLSEGPNTEAFF	TGTGCCAGCAGCTTATCCGAGGGGCCGAACACTGAAGCTTTCTTT
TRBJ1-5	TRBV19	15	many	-	CASSITGFGNQPQHF	TGTGCCAGTAGTATAACAGGGTTCGGCAATCAGCCCCAGCATTTT
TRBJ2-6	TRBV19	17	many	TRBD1	CASSSRQGDSGANVLTF	TGTGCCAGTAGTTCCCGACAGGGCGACTCTGGGGCCAACGTCCTGACTTTC